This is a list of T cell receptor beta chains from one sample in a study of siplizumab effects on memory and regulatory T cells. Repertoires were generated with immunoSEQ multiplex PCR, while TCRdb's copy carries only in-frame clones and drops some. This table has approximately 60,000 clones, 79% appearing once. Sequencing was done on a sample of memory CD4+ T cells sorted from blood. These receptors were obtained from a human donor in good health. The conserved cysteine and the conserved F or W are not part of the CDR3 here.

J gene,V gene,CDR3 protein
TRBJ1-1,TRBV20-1,SASPAAEAF
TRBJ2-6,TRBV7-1,ASSAHSHETKSGQRPD
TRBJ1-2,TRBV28,ASSLGQMGYT
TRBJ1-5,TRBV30,AWSVGGAGQPQH
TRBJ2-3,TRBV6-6,ASSIAGGPGTQY
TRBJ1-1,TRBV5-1,ASRQGQGARTEAF
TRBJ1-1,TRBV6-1,ASSEGTGGRTAF
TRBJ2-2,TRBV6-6,ASSYGVAGGTGELF
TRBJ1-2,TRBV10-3,AISRTGDRDGGYT
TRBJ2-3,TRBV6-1,ASSEWGDTQY
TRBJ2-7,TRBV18,ASSPPSKTTRYHEQY
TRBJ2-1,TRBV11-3,ASSMDQEQF
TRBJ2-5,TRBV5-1,ASSLGGGGKETQY
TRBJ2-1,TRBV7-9,ASSLGPGLYNEQF
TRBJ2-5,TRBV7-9,ASSSPPAQETQY
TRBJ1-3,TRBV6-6,ASSYQGAWGNTIY
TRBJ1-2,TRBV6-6,ASSYWEGGYT
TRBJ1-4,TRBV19,ASSRLPGTGVEKLF
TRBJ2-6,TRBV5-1,ASSLVGTSGANVLT
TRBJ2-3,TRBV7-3,ASASLGGTDTQY
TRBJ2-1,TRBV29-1,SVEGAPGLAGGGSYNEQF
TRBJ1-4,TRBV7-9,ASSVQGTVGEKLF
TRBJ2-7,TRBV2,ASSGTLNGEQY
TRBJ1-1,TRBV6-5,ASSTGEGLEAF
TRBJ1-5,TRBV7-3,ASSSHPDQPQH
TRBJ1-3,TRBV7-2,ASSPQGGPGNTIY
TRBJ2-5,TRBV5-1,ASRINTGSQETQY
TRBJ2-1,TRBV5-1,ASSLVRQGNEQF
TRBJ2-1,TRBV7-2,ASRPAGGLYNEQF
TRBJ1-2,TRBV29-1,SVQGAKRYGYT
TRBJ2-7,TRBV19,ASSIAAAPGYEQY
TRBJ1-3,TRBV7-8,ASSPPTGTLSGNTIY
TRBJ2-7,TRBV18,ASSPDIGEQY
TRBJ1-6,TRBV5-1,ASSLEGGVNSPLH
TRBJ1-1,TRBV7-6,ASSPRTQSGDTEAF
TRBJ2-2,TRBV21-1,ASSKVGGRDKNTGELF
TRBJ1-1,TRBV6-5,ASSYSRGDTEAF
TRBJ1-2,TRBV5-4,ASSPGAGGIDYGYT
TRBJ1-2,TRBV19,ASSITDRIYGYT
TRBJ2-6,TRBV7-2,ASSGCTRRQSRANVLT
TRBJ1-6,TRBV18,ASSPPTGNSPLH
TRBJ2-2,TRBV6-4,ASSDRPANTGELF
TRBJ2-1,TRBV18,ASSPPLTGGDYNEQF
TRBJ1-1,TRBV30,AWSVIGGNTEAF
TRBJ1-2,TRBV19,ASSIGRDSFRNYGYT
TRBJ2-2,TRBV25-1,ASSEMTGEAGELF
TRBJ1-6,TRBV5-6,ASSLEVGSSYNSPLH
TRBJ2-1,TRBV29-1,SGLTGRPVGEQF
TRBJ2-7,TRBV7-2,ASRQRGGTYEQY
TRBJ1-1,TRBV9,ASSVGTVTEAF
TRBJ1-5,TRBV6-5,ASRRDASNQPQH
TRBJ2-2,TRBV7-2,ASSPRSGMWRTGELF
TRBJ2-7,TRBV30,AWSSGTGFLEQY
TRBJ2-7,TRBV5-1,ASSFSTGGIYEQY